This paragraph covers one T cell receptor beta chain sequence. TCRdb itself ran the RT-PCR reads through MiXCR, one entry per CDR3 protein. The data hold almost 600,000 distinct CDR3 sequences, with 13% to 15% observed a single time. This record belongs to a study of response to subunit inactivated influenza vaccine. V was clipped by 4 bases and J by 3 bases; unmatched bases: 9. CDR3 size: 15 residues. CDR1 DFQATT and CDR2 SNEGSKA come from the germline V gene (reference sequence). Sequenced material: PBMCs from blood, taken 12 days after vaccination. The source is a man over 45 who received an inactivated influenza vaccine. The chain uses TRBV20-1 and TRBJ2-5; TRBD1 agrees at 9 bases. CDR3 loop: CSATKPWTGEETQYF. The CDR3 DNA reads TGCAGTGCTACCAAACCTTGGACAGGGGAAGAGACCCAGTACTTC.